The sequence of this T cell receptor (beta chain) was determined in a study of Graves' ophthalmopathy and Graves' hyperthyroidism. About this clonotype: It may be a read error: a sequence one base away is much more abundant.

For repertoire sequencing, the TCR beta CDR3 regions were amplified from RNA transcripts. RT-PCR with HTBI primers came first, then second-round multiplex PCR. TCRdb reanalysed the multiplex PCR reads using MiXCR and keeps one entry per CDR3 protein. The sample consists of 350,000 or so distinct CDR3 sequences, 17% of them appearing once. The PBMCs had their origin in 10 ml of fresh peripheral blood. Germline-derived CDR1 and CDR2 are SEHNR and FQNEAQ (reference sequence). The ends were cut back, 6 bases at V and 2 bases at J, with 13 bases in the middle. The CDR3 length is 15 residues. The chain recombines TRBV7-9 with TRBJ2-2; unclear D gene. The sequenced sample was peripheral blood. The clonotype comes from an adult man with Graves' ophthalmopathy. This chain's CDR3 is CASSTAVTNTGELFF. The DNA of the CDR3 is TGTGCCAGCAGTACCGCCGTGACTAACACCGGGGAGCTGTTTTTT.